This T cell receptor beta chain was captured in a study of cytomegalovirus exposure and HLA in healthy donors. The study ran its PCR with 60 Vbeta and 13 Jbeta primers. Original data processing: The authors later counted roughly 87 million unique TCR beta chains, 9.5 million to 11 million of them shared. Generated by immunoSEQ multiplex PCR, the TCRdb table keeps only in-frame clones and is missing some. D and trimming were read from the DNA, whereas the V and J calls and clone size are those reported in that table. The sample includes some 100,000 clones, about 74% seen only once; the top ten take approximately 2.4%. Study results and caveats: A further, later analysis showed that HLA-associated TCR beta chains (compared with equally common others) were more clonally expanded.

Turning to this clone: Its antigen is undetermined.

Sequencing was done on a sample of PBMCs. The source of this sequence is a female donor in good health and CMV-seronegative.

In DNA, the CDR3 is TGTGCTAGTTTTCGGGGCATGCGGGGGGTCCTAACAGGCTACAATGAGCAGTTCTTC. It codes for CASFRGMRGVLTGYNEQFF. The chain recombines TRBV12-5 with TRBJ2-1, with 8 bases identical to TRBD2. CDR1 is LGHNT and CDR2 is FRNRAP in the germline V gene. The CDR3 is made up of 19 amino acids. V was pared by 8 bases and J by 3 bases, with 21 bases of the junction left unmatched.